These T cell receptor beta chains were read from a single sample in a study of T-cell memory formation after mild COVID-19. MiXCR, applied by TCRdb to the 5' RACE reads, yields one record per CDR3 protein. The table records about 290,000 distinct CDR3 sequences, more than 15% of them present only once. Sequenced input: PBMCs or a T cell subset sorted from them (not recorded which). These receptors were taken from a man aged 18 to 30 who had mild COVID-19 (a few samples of this study predate the infection). Cell type and time point are not known. Each CDR3 is given with its conserved first and last residue. D genes are given only for firm matches. Size tells how often a clone was seen (once, few, many) or the class of an expanded clone, and some rows leave it out.

cdr3_nt,cdr3_aa,clone_size,j_call,v_call,d_call
TGCGCCAGCAGCTTGGATCCGGGCTCTGGGGCCAACGTCCTGACTTTC,CASSLDPGSGANVLTF,-,TRBJ2-6,TRBV5-1,-
TGTGCCAGCAGAGACGACTCTGGGGCCAACGTCCTGACTTTC,CASRDDSGANVLTF,-,TRBJ2-6,TRBV6-4,-
TGTGCCAGCAGTGCAACAGGGTTAGTGGTGAGCAATCAGCCCCAGCATTTT,CASSATGLVVSNQPQHF,many,TRBJ1-5,TRBV6-5,-
TGTGCCAGCAGCGTAGGACCGCTTGGGGAGACCCAGTACTTC,CASSVGPLGETQYF,many,TRBJ2-5,TRBV9,-
TGCGCCAGCAGCGCCGGGACAGGGGCTGGCGAGCAGTACTTC,CASSAGTGAGEQYF,few,TRBJ2-7,TRBV5-1,TRBD1
TGCGCCAGCAGCTTGCTTAGCGGGGCTCCCTACGAGCAGTACTTC,CASSLLSGAPYEQYF,-,TRBJ2-7,TRBV5-1,TRBD2
TGTGCCAGCAGCTTGCAGGGGTTTAGCGGCTACACCTTC,CASSLQGFSGYTF,few,TRBJ1-2,TRBV11-2,-
TGTGCCAGCAGCTCCGGGAAGCGGGGGGGCCTAATCGATACGCAGTATTTT,CASSSGKRGGLIDTQYF,few,TRBJ2-3,TRBV7-2,TRBD2
TGTGCCAGCAGTTACTCCCAGTTGAACACTGAAGCTTTCTTT,CASSYSQLNTEAFF,-,TRBJ1-1,TRBV6-2/TRBV6-3,-
TGTGCCAGCAGCCAAGGGTGGCAGGGCTATGGCTACACCTTC,CASSQGWQGYGYTF,few,TRBJ1-2,TRBV3-1,-
TGTGCCAGCTGCGGCAGCCCTCCCTACGAGCAGTACTTC,CASCGSPPYEQYF,few,TRBJ2-7,TRBV18,-
TGCGCCAGCAGCGTGGCCCAGCCAGGGGATACGCAGTATTTT,CASSVAQPGDTQYF,few,TRBJ2-3,TRBV5-1,-
TGCAGTGCTACCGGGATAGCGGGGGGGCCCGGGGATACGCAGTATTTT,CSATGIAGGPGDTQYF,few,TRBJ2-3,TRBV20-1,TRBD2
TGTGCCAGCAGCTCCGGACGTTCTGGGGCCAACGTCCTGACTTTC,CASSSGRSGANVLTF,-,TRBJ2-6,TRBV7-2,-
TGTGCCAGCAGCTTAGATTGGACGGGGGGGCGTGAGACCCAGTACTTC,CASSLDWTGGRETQYF,-,TRBJ2-5,TRBV7-2,TRBD2
TGTGCCAGCAGCGCGAGACAGGGTAACTCCTATAATTCACCCCTCCACTTT,CASSARQGNSYNSPLHF,few,TRBJ1-6,TRBV9,TRBD1
TGCAGCGTTGACAGCACCGGGGAGCTGTTTTTT,CSVDSTGELFF,few,TRBJ2-2,TRBV29-1,-
TGTGCCAGCAGTGGCCGAGGGCACTATGGCTACACCTTC,CASSGRGHYGYTF,once,TRBJ1-2,TRBV2,-
TGTGCCAGCAGACCCCCGGGCAGGGTAGACGCCTATGGCTACACCTTC,CASRPPGRVDAYGYTF,few,TRBJ1-2,TRBV7-2,-
TGTGTCAGCAGCCTGGACAGGGGACGGGAGACCCAGTACTTC,CVSSLDRGRETQYF,-,TRBJ2-5,TRBV7-2,TRBD1
TGTGCCAGCAGCTTAGCGCCCGCGGGAGATACGCAGTATTTT,CASSLAPAGDTQYF,many,TRBJ2-3,TRBV7-2,-
TGTGCCAGCAGTCTCTACGAGCAGTACTTC,CASSLYEQYF,many,TRBJ2-7,TRBV12-3/TRBV12-4,-
TGTGCCAGCAGTGTGCCCCGCGCGGGGGCGTCGTATGAGCAGTTCTTC,CASSVPRAGASYEQFF,-,TRBJ2-1,TRBV6-1,-
TGCGCCAGCAGCCGAGCGGACACAACTAATGAAAAACTGTTTTTT,CASSRADTTNEKLFF,-,TRBJ1-4,TRBV4-3,-
TGTGCCAGCAGTTACGGCGCGACAGGGGTCAGAACTGAAGCTTTCTTT,CASSYGATGVRTEAFF,few,TRBJ1-1,TRBV6-6,TRBD1
TGTGCCAGCAGTTACTCAAGCAACACTGAAGCTTTCTTT,CASSYSSNTEAFF,-,TRBJ1-1,TRBV6-2/TRBV6-3,-
TGTGCCAGCAGTCAAAGCGGGGGGCAAGAGACCCAGTACTTC,CASSQSGGQETQYF,-,TRBJ2-5,TRBV6-5,TRBD2
TGCAGTGCTTCACAGGGTCCGGGCCAGCCCCAGCATTTT,CSASQGPGQPQHF,many,TRBJ1-5,TRBV20-1,-
TGCGCCAGCAGCCAAGATTGGGAGCTGTTTTTT,CASSQDWELFF,few,TRBJ2-2,TRBV4-1,-
TGCGCCAGCAGTGAGTCGAGCGGGGGGGCGGCAGATACGCAGTATTTT,CASSESSGGAADTQYF,few,TRBJ2-3,TRBV10-2,TRBD2
TGTGCCAGCAGCCAAGAGATGATGGAGGGAATGCGTGGCTACACCTTC,CASSQEMMEGMRGYTF,-,TRBJ1-2,TRBV4-2,-
TGCAGTGCTAGAGATCGGGTTGGTACCACTGAAGCTTTCTTT,CSARDRVGTTEAFF,few,TRBJ1-1,TRBV20-1,-